This T cell receptor (beta chain) was sequenced during a study of shared clonotypes between healthy human individuals. The CDR3 is made up of 13 amino acids. Germline V gene data show CDR1 as SGHAT and CDR2 as FQNNGV. Trimming shortened V by 2 bases and J by 4 bases, and 8 bases separated the two germline ends. TCRdb's table, derived via immunoSEQ multiplex PCR, lists solely in-frame clones and lacks some. The table lists 1.6 million or so clones, approximately 98.5% of them singletons, with 0.36% in the top ten. General study results and limits: Blood alone was sampled, and tissue repertoires likely differ.

A remark on this clone: The antigen remains unidentified.

The specimen sequenced was naive CD4+ T cells sorted from blood. Subset noted: CD45RA+ positively selected. This chain links TRBV11-2 with TRBJ2-5; D is unresolved. This clonotype was obtained from a man aged 30 to 39 in good health. The CDR3 loop reads CASSLTRRETQYF. In nucleotides, the CDR3 is TGTGCCAGCAGCTTAACAAGGAGAGAGACCCAGTACTTC.